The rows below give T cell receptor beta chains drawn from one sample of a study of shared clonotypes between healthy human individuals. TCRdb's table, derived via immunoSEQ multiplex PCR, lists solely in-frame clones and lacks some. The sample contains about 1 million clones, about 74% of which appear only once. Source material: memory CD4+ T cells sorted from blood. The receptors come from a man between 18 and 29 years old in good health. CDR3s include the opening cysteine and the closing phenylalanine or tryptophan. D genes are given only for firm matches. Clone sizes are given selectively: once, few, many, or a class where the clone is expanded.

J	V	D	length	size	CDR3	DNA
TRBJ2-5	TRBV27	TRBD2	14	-	CASYSGRAGETQYF	TGTGCCAGTTATAGCGGGAGGGCCGGGGAGACCCAGTACTTC
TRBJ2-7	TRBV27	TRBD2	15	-	CASRPSGGSAGEQYF	TGTGCCAGCAGACCTAGCGGGGGTTCCGCCGGGGAGCAGTACTTC
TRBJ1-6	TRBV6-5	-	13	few	CASSLVSDSPLHF	TGTGCCAGCAGTCTGGTTTCCGATTCACCCCTCCACTTT
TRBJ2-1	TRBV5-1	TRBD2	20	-	CASRLDLRLAGGSGYNEQFF	TGCGCCAGCAGACTCGATTTACGACTAGCGGGAGGATCGGGGTACAATGAGCAGTTCTTC
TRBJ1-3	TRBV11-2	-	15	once	CASSLGTGLGNTIYF	TGTGCCAGCAGCTTAGGAACAGGGCTGGGAAACACCATATATTTT
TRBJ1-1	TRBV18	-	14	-	CASSPGLANTEAFF	TGTGCCAGCTCTCCAGGGCTAGCGAACACTGAAGCTTTCTTT
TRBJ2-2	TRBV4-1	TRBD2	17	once	CASSQERLAGKTGELFF	TGCGCCAGCAGCCAAGAAAGACTAGCGGGGAAGACCGGGGAGCTGTTTTTT
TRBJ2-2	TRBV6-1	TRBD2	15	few	CASTATSDDTGELFF	TGTGCCAGCACCGCGACTAGCGATGACACCGGGGAGCTGTTTTTT
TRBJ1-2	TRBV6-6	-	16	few	CASSYRPQASNYGYTF	TGTGCCAGCAGTTACAGACCACAGGCGTCTAACTATGGCTACACCTTC
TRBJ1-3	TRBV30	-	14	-	CAWSEGGSGNTIYF	TGTGCCTGGAGCGAAGGGGGATCCGGAAACACCATATATTTT
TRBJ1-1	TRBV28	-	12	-	CASSLSSSEAFF	TGTGCCAGCAGTTTAAGTTCAAGTGAAGCTTTCTTT
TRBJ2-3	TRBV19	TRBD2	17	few	CASSIRNSGRAIDTQYF	TGTGCCAGTAGTATTCGGAATAGCGGGAGGGCAATAGATACGCAGTATTTT
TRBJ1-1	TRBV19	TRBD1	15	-	CASSIGRDRNTEAFF	TGTGCCAGTAGTATAGGAAGGGACAGGAACACTGAAGCTTTCTTT
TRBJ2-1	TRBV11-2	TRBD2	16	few	CASSLGSGSSYNEQFF	TGTGCCAGCAGCTTAGGGAGCGGGAGCTCCTACAATGAGCAGTTCTTC
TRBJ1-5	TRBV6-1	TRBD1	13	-	CASRGTGGQPQHF	TGTGCCAGCAGAGGGACAGGGGGACAGCCCCAGCATTTT
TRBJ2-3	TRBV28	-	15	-	CASRGWGSSTDTQYF	TGTGCCAGCCGGGGGTGGGGTTCTAGCACAGATACGCAGTATTTT
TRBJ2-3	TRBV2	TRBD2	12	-	CASSRTSVTQYF	TGTGCCAGCAGTCGGACTAGTGTAACGCAGTATTTT
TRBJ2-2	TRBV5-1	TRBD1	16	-	CASSFAGTGVSGELFF	TGCGCCAGCAGCTTTGCCGGGACAGGGGTTAGCGGGGAGCTGTTTTTT
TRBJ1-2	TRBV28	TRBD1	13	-	CASSQGGNYGYTF	TGTGCCAGCAGCCAGGGGGGAAACTATGGCTACACCTTC
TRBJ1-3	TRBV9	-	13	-	CASSAFPGNTIYF	TGTGCCAGCAGCGCTTTTCCTGGAAACACCATATATTTT
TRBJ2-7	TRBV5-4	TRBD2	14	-	CASSLNAGVGEQYF	TGTGCCAGCAGCCTTAACGCGGGGGTGGGAGAGCAGTACTTC
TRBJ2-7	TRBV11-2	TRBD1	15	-	CASRPTGGHLDEQYF	TGTGCCAGCAGGCCTACAGGGGGCCATCTCGACGAGCAGTACTTC
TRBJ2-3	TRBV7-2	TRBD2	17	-	CASSLFPTGLASDTQYF	TGTGCCAGCAGCTTATTTCCGACCGGACTAGCGTCCGATACGCAGTATTTT